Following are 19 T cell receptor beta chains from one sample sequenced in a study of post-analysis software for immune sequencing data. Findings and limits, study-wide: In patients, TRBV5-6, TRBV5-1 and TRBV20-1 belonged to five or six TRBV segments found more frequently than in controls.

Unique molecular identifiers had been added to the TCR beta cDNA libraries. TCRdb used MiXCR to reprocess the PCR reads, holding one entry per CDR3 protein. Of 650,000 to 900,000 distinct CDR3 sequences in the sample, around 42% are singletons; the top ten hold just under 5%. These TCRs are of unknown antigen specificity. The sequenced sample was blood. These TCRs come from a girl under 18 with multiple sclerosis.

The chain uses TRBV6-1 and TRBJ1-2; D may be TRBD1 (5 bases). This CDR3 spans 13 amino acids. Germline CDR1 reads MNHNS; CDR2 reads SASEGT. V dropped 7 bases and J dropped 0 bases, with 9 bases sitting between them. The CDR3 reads CASNPTANYGYTF. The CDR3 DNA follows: TGTGCCAGCAACCCGACAGCTAACTATGGCTACACCTTC.

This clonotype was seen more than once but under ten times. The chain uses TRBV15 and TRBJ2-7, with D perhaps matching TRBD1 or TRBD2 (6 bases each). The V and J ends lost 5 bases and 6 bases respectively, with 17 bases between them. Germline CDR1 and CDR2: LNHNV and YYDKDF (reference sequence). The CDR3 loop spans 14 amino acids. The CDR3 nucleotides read TGTGCCACCAGCTCCTCGAGGGGGGTTGGCGAGCAGTACTTC. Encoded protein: CATSSSRGVGEQYF. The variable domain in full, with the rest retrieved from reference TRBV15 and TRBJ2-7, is DAMVIQNPRYQVTQFGKPVTLSCSQTLNHNVMYWYQQKSSQAPKLLFHYYDKDFNNEADTPDNFQSRRPNTSFCFLDIRSPGLGDTAMYLCATSSSRGVGEQYFGPGTRLTVT.

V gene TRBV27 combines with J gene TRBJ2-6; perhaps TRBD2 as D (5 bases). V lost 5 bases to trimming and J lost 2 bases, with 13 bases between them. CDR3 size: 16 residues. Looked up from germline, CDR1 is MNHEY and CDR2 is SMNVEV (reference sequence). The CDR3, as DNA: TGTGCCAGCAGTCACCGGGAAGCCACTGGGGCCAACGTCCTGACTTTC. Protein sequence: CASSHREATGANVLTF.

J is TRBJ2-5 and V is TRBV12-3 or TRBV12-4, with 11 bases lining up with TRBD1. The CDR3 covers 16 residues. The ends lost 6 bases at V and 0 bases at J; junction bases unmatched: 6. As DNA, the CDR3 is TGTGCCAGCAGGCCGGGACAGGGGGGGTACCAAGAGACCCAGTACTTC. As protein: CASRPGQGGYQETQYF.

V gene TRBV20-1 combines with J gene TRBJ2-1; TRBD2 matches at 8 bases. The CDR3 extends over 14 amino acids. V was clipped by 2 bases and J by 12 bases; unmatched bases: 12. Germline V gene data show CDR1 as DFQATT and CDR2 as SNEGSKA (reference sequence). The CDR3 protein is CSARLAARGGGQFF. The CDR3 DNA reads TGCAGTGCTAGACTAGCGGCCCGGGGGGGTGGGCAGTTCTTC.

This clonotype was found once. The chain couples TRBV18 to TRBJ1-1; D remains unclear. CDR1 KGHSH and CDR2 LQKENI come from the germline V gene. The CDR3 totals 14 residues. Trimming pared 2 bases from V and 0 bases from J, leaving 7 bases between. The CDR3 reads CASSPARMNTEAFF. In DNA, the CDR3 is TGTGCCAGCTCACCAGCTAGGATGAACACTGAAGCTTTCTTT.

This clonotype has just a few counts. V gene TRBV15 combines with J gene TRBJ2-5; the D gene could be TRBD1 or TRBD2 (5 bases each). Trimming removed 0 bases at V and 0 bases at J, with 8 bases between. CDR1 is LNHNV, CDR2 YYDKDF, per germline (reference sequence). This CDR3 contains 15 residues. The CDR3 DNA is TGTGCCACCAGCAGAGATGAGGGGTACCAAGAGACCCAGTACTTC. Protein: CATSRDEGYQETQYF.

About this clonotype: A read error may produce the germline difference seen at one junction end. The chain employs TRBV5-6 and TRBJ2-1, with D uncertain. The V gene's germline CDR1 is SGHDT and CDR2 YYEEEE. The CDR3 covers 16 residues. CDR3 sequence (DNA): TGTGCCGGCAGCCCCCTGCGTCCAGCCGGAGACAATGAGCAGTTCTTC. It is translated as CAGSPLRPAGDNEQFF. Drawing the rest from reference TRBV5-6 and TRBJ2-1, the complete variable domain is DAGVTQSPTHLIKTRGQQVTLRCSPKSGHDTVSWYQQALGQGPQFIFQYYEEEERQRGNFPDRFSGHQFPNYSSELNVNALLLGDSALYLCAGSPLRPAGDNEQFFGPGTRLTVL.

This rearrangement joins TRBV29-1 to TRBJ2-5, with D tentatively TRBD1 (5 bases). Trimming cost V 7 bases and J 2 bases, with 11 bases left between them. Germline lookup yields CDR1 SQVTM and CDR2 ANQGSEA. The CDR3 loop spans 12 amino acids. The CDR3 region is CSATGVQETQYF. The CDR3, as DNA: TGCAGCGCCACAGGAGTTCAAGAGACCCAGTACTTC. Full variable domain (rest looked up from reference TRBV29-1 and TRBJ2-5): SAVISQKPSRDICQRGTSLTIQCQVDSQVTMMFWYRQQPGQSLTLIATANQGSEATYESGFVIDKFPISRPNLTFSTLTVSNMSPEDSSIYLCSATGVQETQYFGPGTRLLVL.

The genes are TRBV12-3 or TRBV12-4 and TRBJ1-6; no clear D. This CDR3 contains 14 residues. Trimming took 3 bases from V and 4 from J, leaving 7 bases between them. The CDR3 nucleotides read TGTGCCAGCAGTTTGACACGGTATAATTCACCCCTCCACTTT. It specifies CASSLTRYNSPLHF.

The CDR3 loop is CASSSPGHSYEQYF. The CDR3 DNA reads as TGTGCCAGCAGCTCACCGGGACACAGCTACGAGCAGTACTTC. J is TRBJ2-7 and V is TRBV7-9; maybe TRBD1 (6 bases). The CDR3 is 14 amino acids. CDR1 SEHNR and CDR2 FQNEAQ come from the germline V gene (reference sequence). V lost 4 bases and J lost 3, with 13 bases in between.

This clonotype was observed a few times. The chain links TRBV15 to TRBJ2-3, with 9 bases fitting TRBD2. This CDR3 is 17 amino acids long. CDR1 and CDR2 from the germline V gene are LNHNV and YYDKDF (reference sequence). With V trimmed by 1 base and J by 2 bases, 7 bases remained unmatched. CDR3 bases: TGTGCCACCAGCAGAGGAAGACTAGCGGCAAACACAGATACGCAGTATTTT. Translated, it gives CATSRGRLAANTDTQYF.

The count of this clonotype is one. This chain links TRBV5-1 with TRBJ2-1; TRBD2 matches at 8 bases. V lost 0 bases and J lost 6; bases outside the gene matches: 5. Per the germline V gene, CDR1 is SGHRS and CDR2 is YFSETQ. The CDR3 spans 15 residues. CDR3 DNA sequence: TGCGCCAGCAGCTTGGCTGGGACTAGACCCAATGAGCAGTTCTTC. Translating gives CASSLAGTRPNEQFF.

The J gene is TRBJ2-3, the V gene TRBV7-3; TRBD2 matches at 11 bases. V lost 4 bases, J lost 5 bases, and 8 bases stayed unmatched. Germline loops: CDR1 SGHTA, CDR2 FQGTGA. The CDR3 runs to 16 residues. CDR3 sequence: CASSSVAGGPRDTQYF. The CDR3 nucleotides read TGTGCCAGCAGCTCCGTAGCGGGAGGGCCGAGAGATACGCAGTATTTT. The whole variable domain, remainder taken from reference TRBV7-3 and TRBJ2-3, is GAGVSQTPSNKVTEKGKYVELRCDPISGHTALYWYRQSLGQGPEFLIYFQGTGAADDSGLPNDRFFAVRPEGSVSTLKIQRTERGDSAVYLCASSSVAGGPRDTQYFGPGTRLTVL.

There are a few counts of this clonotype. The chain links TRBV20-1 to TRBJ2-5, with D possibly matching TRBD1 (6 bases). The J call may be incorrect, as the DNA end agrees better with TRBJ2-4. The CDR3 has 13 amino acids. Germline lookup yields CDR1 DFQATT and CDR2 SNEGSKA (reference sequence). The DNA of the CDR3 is TGCAGTGCTAGAGCAGGGGACAAAAACATTCAGTACTTC. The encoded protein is CSARAGDKNIQYF.

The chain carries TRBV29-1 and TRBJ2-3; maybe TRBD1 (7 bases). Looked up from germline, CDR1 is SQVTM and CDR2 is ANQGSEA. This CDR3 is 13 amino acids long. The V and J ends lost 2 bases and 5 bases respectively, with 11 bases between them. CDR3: CSVEPQGGDTQYF. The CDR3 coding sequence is TGCAGCGTTGAACCCCAGGGGGGAGATACGCAGTATTTT.

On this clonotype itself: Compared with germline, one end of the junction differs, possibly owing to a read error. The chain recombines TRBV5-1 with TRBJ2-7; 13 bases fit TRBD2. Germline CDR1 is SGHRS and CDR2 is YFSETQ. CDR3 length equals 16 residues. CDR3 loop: CACSLGGLAGSYEQYF. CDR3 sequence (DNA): TGCGCCTGCAGCTTGGGGGGACTAGCGGGATCCTACGAGCAGTACTTC.

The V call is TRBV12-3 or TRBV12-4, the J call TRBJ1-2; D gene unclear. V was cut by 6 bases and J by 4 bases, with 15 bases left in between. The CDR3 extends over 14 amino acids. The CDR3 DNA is TGTGCCAGCAGGACCTCGGGCAGCTTCTATGGCTACACCTTC. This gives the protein CASRTSGSFYGYTF.

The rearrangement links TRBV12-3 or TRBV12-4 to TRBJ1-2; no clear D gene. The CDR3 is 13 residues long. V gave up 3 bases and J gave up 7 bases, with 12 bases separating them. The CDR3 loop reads CASSLGAPGGYTF. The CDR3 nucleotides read TGTGCCAGCAGTTTGGGCGCCCCGGGTGGCTACACCTTC.